Following are 32 T cell receptor beta chains from one sample sequenced in a study of Ad26.COV2.S vaccination and SARS-CoV-2 variants. Profiling relied on immunoSEQ multiplex PCR, and the TCRdb table lists in-frame clones only, not all of them. The table shows about 350,000 clones, with about 91% occurring only once. The material was peripheral blood, obtained after recovery from COVID-19. These receptors were obtained from a human donor who had recovered from COVID-19.

The rearrangement links TRBV10-3 to TRBJ2-2, with D hard to call. Between the trimmed V and J ends, which lost 6 bases and 0 bases, there was a span of 11 bases. The CDR3 covers 15 residues. CDR1 and CDR2 (germline): ENHRY, SYGVKD. The CDR3 reads CAIREDKPNTGELFF. CDR3 in DNA: TGTGCCATCAGGGAAGATAAACCGAACACCGGGGAGCTGTTTTTT.

The chain employs TRBV5-1 and TRBJ2-3; 10 nucleotides line up with TRBD1. V was pared by 3 bases and J by 4 bases, with 2 bases of the junction left unmatched. The CDR3 runs 14 residues. Germline assignment: CDR1 SGHRS and CDR2 YFSETQ. The CDR3 loop is CASSWDRGADTQYF. CDR3 DNA sequence: TGCGCCAGCAGCTGGGACAGGGGAGCAGATACGCAGTATTTT.

This chain uses TRBV18 with TRBJ1-5; D is ambiguous. The CDR3 totals 16 residues. Trimming cost V 3 bases and J 0 bases, with 12 bases left between them. CDR1 and CDR2 (germline): KGHSH, LQKENI. The CDR3 DNA follows: TGTGCCAGCTCACCGAGCGGGGTGGGTAGCAATCAGCCCCAGCATTTT. Its translation is CASSPSGVGSNQPQHF.

The chain links TRBV9 to TRBJ2-3; D gene ambiguous. The germline CDR1 and CDR2 sequences are SGDLS and YYNGEE. The CDR3 totals 16 residues. Trimming removed 1 base from V and 0 bases from J, with 12 bases in between. CDR3 bases: TGTGCCAGCAGCGTACGAGCAGTTACTAGCACAGATACGCAGTATTTT. Protein product: CASSVRAVTSTDTQYF. The entire variable domain, with the rest obtained from reference TRBV9 and TRBJ2-3, is as follows: DSGVTQTPKHLITATGQRVTLRCSPRSGDLSVYWYQQSLDQGLQFLIQYYNGEERAKGNILERFSAQQFPDLHSELNLSSLELGDSALYFCASSVRAVTSTDTQYFGPGTRLTVL.

The gene calls are TRBV29-1 and TRBJ1-1; no firm D call. The V end was cut by 0 bases, the J end by 4 bases, with 12 bases between. Germline V gene lookup returns CDR1 SQVTM and CDR2 ANQGSEA. The CDR3 spans 14 residues. CDR3 coding DNA: TGCAGCGTTGAAGATGGAGAGGTGGGCACTGAAGCTTTCTTT. Protein: CSVEDGEVGTEAFF.

The V gene is TRBV10-3, the J gene TRBJ1-1, with D possibly being TRBD1 (5 bases). Trimming cost V 6 bases and J 1 base, with 15 bases left between them. This CDR3 contains 15 residues. Germline CDR1 and CDR2: ENHRY and SYGVKD. CDR3: CAIREREDTNTEAFF. The CDR3 nucleotides are TGTGCCATCAGAGAGAGGGAGGACACGAACACTGAAGCTTTCTTT.

This chain joins TRBV20-1 and TRBJ1-6, with D perhaps TRBD1 (6 bases). The CDR3 sequence is 14 residues long. Germline V gene data show CDR1 as DFQATT and CDR2 as SNEGSKA (reference sequence). V lost 3 bases and J lost 7, with 13 bases in between. The CDR3, as DNA: TGCAGTGCTAGTTTAGGGACACGGAATTCACCCCTCCACTTT. Amino acid sequence: CSASLGTRNSPLHF.

The rearrangement links TRBV29-1 to TRBJ1-4; D is unresolved. CDR1 SQVTM and CDR2 ANQGSEA come from the germline V gene. The CDR3 loop spans 13 amino acids. V lost 4 bases and J 8 bases, leaving 14 bases between the germline ends. The CDR3 protein is CSVVVQSAEKLFF. In DNA form, the CDR3 reads TGCAGCGTTGTCGTTCAGTCCGCGGAAAAACTGTTTTTT.

This chain links TRBV5-6 with TRBJ1-5, with a possible D match to TRBD1 (5 bases). V shed 4 bases and J shed 9 bases, with 14 bases lying between them. Looked up from germline, CDR1 is SGHDT and CDR2 is YYEEEE. The CDR3 sequence is 13 residues long. CDR3 loop: CASSPGRGGPQHF. CDR3 nucleotides: TGTGCCAGCAGCCCGGGGCGGGGGGGGCCCCAGCATTTT.

The chain carries TRBV7-8 and TRBJ2-2; D gene unclear. V shed 4 bases and J shed 6 bases, with 15 bases lying between them. The germline CDR1 and CDR2 sequences are SGHVS and FQNEAQ. The CDR3 is 15 residues long. Written as DNA, the CDR3 is TGTGCCAGCAGCTCGGACGGCGTAGGTCCCGGGGAGCTGTTTTTT. Encoded protein: CASSSDGVGPGELFF.

The chain recombines TRBV19 with TRBJ1-1; D is perhaps TRBD1 (5 bases). CDR3 size: 14 residues. Trimming shortened V by 4 bases and J by 5 bases, and 14 bases separated the two germline ends. Looked up from germline, CDR1 is LNHDA and CDR2 is SQIVND (reference sequence). In nucleotides, the CDR3 is TGTGCCAGTAGTACCAGATCAGGGCTGACTGAAGCTTTCTTT. Its translation is CASSTRSGLTEAFF.

The CDR3 sequence is CASSEIGGFGNTIYF. CDR3 bases: TGTGCCAGCAGCGAAATCGGGGGCTTTGGAAACACCATATATTTT. This chain links TRBV7-2 with TRBJ1-3; a weak D match, TRBD1 (6 bases). The germline gives CDR1 SGHTA, CDR2 FQGNSA. CDR3 length: 15 residues. V was cut by 5 bases and J by 3 bases, with 14 bases left in between.

V gene TRBV5-8 combines with J gene TRBJ1-5, with a possible D match to TRBD1 (6 bases). CDR3 length equals 15 residues. Germline V CDR1 and CDR2: SGHTS, YDEGEE. With 5 bases removed from V and 2 bases from J, the gap between germline ends came to 14 bases. CDR3: CASRSTGKGNQPQHF. The CDR3 DNA is TGTGCCAGCAGATCCACAGGGAAAGGCAATCAGCCCCAGCATTTT.

The count of this clone is one. V gene TRBV7-3 combines with J gene TRBJ2-5, with 7 bases fitting TRBD1. The CDR3 consists of 14 residues. The germline CDR1 and CDR2 sequences are SGHTA and FQGTGA. J was trimmed by 9 bases and V by 1 base; bases with no gene match: 8. CDR3 bases: TGTGCCAGCAGCTTAAGTAGTTTGCAGGGGGCCCAGTACTTC. It encodes CASSLSSLQGAQYF.

The chain links TRBV10-3 to TRBJ2-1; 9 bases map to TRBD1. This CDR3 region has 17 residues. Germline loops: CDR1 ENHRY, CDR2 SYGVKD. Germline trimming cut 7 bases from V and 3 bases from J; bases unmatched to any gene: 13. Written as DNA, the CDR3 is TGTGCCATCACTAAACAGGGGGCGGGTGAGGGCTACAATGAGCAGTTCTTC. Translating it yields CAITKQGAGEGYNEQFF.

This chain links TRBV4-1 with TRBJ2-1; D gene unclear. This CDR3 has 11 amino acids. CDR1 and CDR2 (germline): MGHRA, YSYEKL. V gave up 7 bases and J gave up 4 bases, with 5 bases separating them. The CDR3 spells CASTSYNEQFF. CDR3 nucleotide sequence: TGCGCCAGCACCAGTTACAATGAGCAGTTCTTC.

This clone was detected only once. The rearrangement links TRBV9 to TRBJ2-5; D unresolved. This CDR3 region has 14 residues. Germline loops: CDR1 SGDLS, CDR2 YYNGEE. The V gene lost 0 bases and the J gene lost 5 bases, with 11 bases spanning the gap. The CDR3 region is CASSVGRNVETQYF. The DNA for the CDR3 is TGTGCCAGCAGCGTAGGTCGGAATGTGGAGACCCAGTACTTC.

This chain joins TRBV4-2 and TRBJ1-1; TRBD1 aligns across 7 bases. CDR3 size: 13 residues. Trimming at V came to 5 bases and at J to 2 bases, leaving 2 bases not matched to a gene. Germline-derived CDR1 and CDR2 are LGHNA and YNFKEQ. Here the CDR3 DNA reads TGTGCCAGCAGCGAAGGGGGCAACACTGAAGCTTTCTTT. Translated, it gives CASSEGGNTEAFF.

The CDR3, as DNA: TGTGCCAGTAGTATCGTCGAAGATGGGACTGAAGCTTTCTTT. This sequence encodes CASSIVEDGTEAFF. The chain carries TRBV19 and TRBJ1-1, with D hard to call. V was trimmed by 3 bases and J by 5 bases, leaving 13 bases between them. From germline, CDR1 is LNHDA and CDR2 SQIVND (reference sequence). The CDR3 sequence is 14 residues long.

Only one count was recorded for this clone. The V and J genes are TRBV6-5 and TRBJ2-2, with D unclear. CDR1 is MNHEY, CDR2 SVGAGI, per germline. The CDR3 extends over 14 amino acids. Trimming pared 2 bases from V and 4 bases from J, leaving 8 bases between. This CDR3 is CASSYSQITGELFF. The CDR3 coding sequence is TGTGCCAGCAGTTACAGCCAGATCACCGGGGAGCTGTTTTTT.

This rearrangement joins TRBV9 to TRBJ1-1; tentatively, D is TRBD1 (6 bases). The V gene's germline CDR1 is SGDLS and CDR2 YYNGEE. V shed 0 bases and J shed 1 base, with 16 bases lying between them. The CDR3 loop spans 17 amino acids. The chain's CDR3 is CASSVGGPGTPNTEAFF. In DNA, the CDR3 is TGTGCCAGCAGCGTAGGGGGCCCCGGGACACCGAACACTGAAGCTTTCTTT.

This chain uses TRBV7-9 with TRBJ2-7, with D possibly being TRBD1 (5 bases). The V end lost 4 bases, the J end lost 3 bases, and 22 bases lay between the germline ends. The CDR3 consists of 17 residues. Germline CDR1 and CDR2: SEHNR and FQNEAQ (reference sequence). The DNA for the CDR3 is TGTGCCAGCAGCTCGGACCCCATAGGGGTAATGGGCTACGAGCAGTACTTC. It translates to CASSSDPIGVMGYEQYF.

This clone was counted only a few times. The V gene is TRBV5-4, the J gene TRBJ1-1; TRBD1 is a possible D gene (6 bases). V lost 4 bases to trimming and J lost 4 bases, with 14 bases between them. The CDR3 totals 14 residues. Germline-derived CDR1 and CDR2 are SGHNT and YYREEE (reference sequence). CDR3 bases: TGTGCCAGCAGCCCAACAGGGAGGTTCACTGAAGCTTTCTTT. Amino acids: CASSPTGRFTEAFF.

V is TRBV15 and J is TRBJ1-3, with a weak D call TRBD1 (6 bases). In germline, CDR1 is LNHNV, CDR2 YYDKDF (reference sequence). The CDR3 is 14 residues long. Trimming pared 7 bases from V and 4 bases from J, leaving 14 bases between. Written as DNA, the CDR3 is TGTGCCACCACCCGCGGGGGCTGGGGAAACACCATATATTTT. Residues: CATTRGGWGNTIYF.

Turning to this clone: No DNA is shown, since the ends of the CDR3 on it are uncertain; the CDR3 is the one TCRdb lists. The genes are TRBV12-2 and TRBJ2-3. TRBV12-2 is a known pseudogene. The CDR3 is 14 residues long, counting both termini. CDR3 sequence reads: CASRFALGIDTQYF.

Points on this clone: Its ends do not fully match the called genes, so a read error is possible. The V and J genes are TRBV2 and TRBJ1-2; weak D call: TRBD1 (5 bases). The CDR3 is 15 amino acids. Germline CDR1 and CDR2: SNHLY and FYNNEI. The CDR3 loop reads CASREDGGGVYGYTF. The CDR3 DNA sequence: TGTGCCAGCAGGGAAGATGGGGGAGGTGTATATGGCTACACCTTC.

This rearrangement joins TRBV7-6 to TRBJ2-7; TRBD2 agrees at 13 bases. J gave up 2 bases and V 5 bases, and 3 bases lay outside the gene matches. The length of the CDR3 is 15 residues. The V gene's germline CDR1 is SGHVS and CDR2 FNYEAQ. The chain's CDR3 is CASSQGTSGTYEQYF. The DNA for the CDR3 is TGTGCCAGCAGCCAAGGGACTAGCGGGACCTACGAGCAGTACTTC.

V usage is TRBV3-1 (or the pseudogene TRBV3-2) and J usage is TRBJ2-1; a possible D gene is TRBD2 (6 bases). Trimming shortened V by 4 bases and J by 12 bases, and 16 bases separated the two germline ends. This CDR3 region has 13 residues. The germline V gene encodes CDR1 LGHDT and CDR2 YNNKEL (reference sequence). The CDR3 DNA reads as TGTGCCAGCAGCCGATGGGGGGTCGGTGGGCAGTTCTTC. Residues: CASSRWGVGGQFF.

The rearrangement joins TRBV6-7 to TRBJ2-1, with D perhaps being TRBD1 or TRBD2 (5 bases each). TRBV6-7 is labeled an ORF, and its function is uncertain. Trimming shortened V by 5 bases and J by 6 bases, and 17 bases separated the two germline ends. The CDR3 has 15 amino acids. This CDR3 is CASSTDRDRCNEQFF. The CDR3 DNA reads as TGTGCCAGCAGTACAGATCGGGACCGTTGCAATGAGCAGTTCTTC.

V and J are TRBV7-8 and TRBJ1-5; D remains ambiguous. V was clipped by 5 bases and J by 1 base, with 15 bases between them. The CDR3 is 16 amino acids. Germline-derived CDR1 and CDR2 are SGHVS and FQNEAQ. The DNA of the CDR3 is TGTGCCAGCAGCCCGCTTTCCGCGGGGAGCAATCAGCCCCAGCATTTT. Residues: CASSPLSAGSNQPQHF.

This chain joins TRBV5-8 and TRBJ2-1; a weak D match, TRBD2 (6 bases). Germline CDR1 SGHTS, CDR2 YDEGEE. V lost 0 bases, J lost 8 bases, and 15 bases lay in between. The CDR3 has 15 residues. The CDR3 DNA sequence: TGTGCCAGCAGCTTGGCCATTGGGACTGGAGATGAGCAGTTCTTC. Translated, it gives CASSLAIGTGDEQFF.

This chain joins TRBV27 and TRBJ1-2; D remains unclear. This CDR3 spans 15 amino acids. The V gene's germline CDR1 is MNHEY and CDR2 SMNVEV (reference sequence). Trimming pared 0 bases from V and 8 bases from J, leaving 16 bases between. The CDR3 protein is CASSLSIGLKGGYTF. CDR3 DNA: TGTGCCAGCAGTTTATCGATAGGGCTTAAAGGCGGCTACACCTTC.